The present entry profiles one T cell receptor (beta chain) with its context. No antigen is known for it. CDR1 and CDR2 (germline): SGHDN, FVKESK. The CDR3 is 16 residues long. The record originates from a study of T cells in severe cutaneous drug reactions. Study-wide background: Only probable or definite SJS/TEN or DRESS cases by RegiSCAR were enrolled. Blister fluid/cells and PBMC came from acute- or recovery-stage patients. Overall study results and limits: All seven CBZ-SJS/TEN blister samples shared a public TCRbeta CDR3 at mean around 14%.

Bulk and single-cell libraries used iRepertoire multiplex PCR with TCR subtype-specific primers. Input for bulk TCR libraries: roughly 90-550 ng RNA per sample. From its re-call of the multiplex PCR reads, TCRdb lists each CDR3 protein once, without DNA. The sample table sets out thousands of distinct CDR3 sequences. The donors had carbamazepine-induced Stevens-Johnson syndrome or toxic epidermal necrolysis. This receptor was obtained from a human donor with toxic epidermal necrolysis, a severe cutaneous drug reaction. This rearrangement joins TRBV14 to TRBJ2-3. Sequencing was performed on cells from a skin blister. The CDR3: CASSQDWPSSTDTQYF.